This T cell receptor beta chain was found in a study of control samples from healthy donors and cancer patients. The table lists this clone with a count of one. Clones were sequenced by immunoSEQ multiplex PCR, and TCRdb holds only the in-frame ones, with some missing. The table records about 110,000 clones, 85% to 90% of them present only once. This CDR3 has 17 residues. Looked up from germline, CDR1 is LNHDA and CDR2 is SQIVND (reference sequence). After removal of 4 bases from V and 3 bases from J, the junction contained 10 bases not matched to a gene. The clonotype originates from a woman in her sixties or seventies with lung cancer. The chain combines TRBV19 with TRBJ2-2, with 8 nucleotides matching TRBD1. The sample consisted of PBMCs. The CDR3 sequence: CASSNFGTGRYTGELFF. The CDR3 bases are TGTGCCAGTAGTAATTTCGGGACAGGTAGATACACCGGGGAGCTGTTTTTT.